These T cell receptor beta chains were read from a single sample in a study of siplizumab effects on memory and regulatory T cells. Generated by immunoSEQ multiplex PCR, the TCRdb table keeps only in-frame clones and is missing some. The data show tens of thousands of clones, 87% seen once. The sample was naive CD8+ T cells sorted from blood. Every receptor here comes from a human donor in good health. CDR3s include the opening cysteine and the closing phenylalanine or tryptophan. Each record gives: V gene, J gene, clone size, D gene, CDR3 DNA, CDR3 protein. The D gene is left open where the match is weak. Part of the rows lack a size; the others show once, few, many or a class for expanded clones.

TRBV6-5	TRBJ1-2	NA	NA	TGTGCCAGCAGTTATCGGGCAGGCTCCTATGGCTACACCTTC	CASSYRAGSYGYTF
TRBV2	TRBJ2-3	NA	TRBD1	TGTGCCAGAGACAGGGAAACAGATACGCAGTATTTT	CARDRETDTQYF
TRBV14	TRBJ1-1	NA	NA	TGTGCCAGCAGCCAAGGGCCGGGACGCGGGTACACTGAAGCTTTCTTT	CASSQGPGRGYTEAFF
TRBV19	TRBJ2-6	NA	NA	TGTGCCAGTAGTATCTGGACTCCTGGTTTAAACGTCCTGACTTTC	CASSIWTPGLNVLTF
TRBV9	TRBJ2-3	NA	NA	TGTGCCAGCAGCGTAGGTGGGGAAGAGACAGATACGCAGTATTTT	CASSVGGEETDTQYF
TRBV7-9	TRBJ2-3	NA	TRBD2	TGTGCCAGCAGCTTAGCCCTACGATATGGCGGGGGTGGCACAGATACGCAGTATTTT	CASSLALRYGGGGTDTQYF
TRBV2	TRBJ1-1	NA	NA	TGTGCCAGCAGTGAAATGGTCAGCTTGAACACTGAAGCTTTCTTT	CASSEMVSLNTEAFF
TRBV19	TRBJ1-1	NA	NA	TGTGCCAGTACCGATTCGGGGAGCTGGCACATGAACACTGAAGCTTTCTTT	CASTDSGSWHMNTEAFF
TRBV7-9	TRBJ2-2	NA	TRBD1	TGTGCCAGCAGCATGTTGACAGGGGGCGTACCGAACACCGGGGAGCTGTTTTTT	CASSMLTGGVPNTGELFF
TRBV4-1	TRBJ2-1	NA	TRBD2	TGCGCCAGCAGCCAAGATTTCGGGGGGACTGGAGGTGAGCAGTTCTTC	CASSQDFGGTGGEQFF
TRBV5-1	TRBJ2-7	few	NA	TGCGCCAGCAGCCCTCGACAAGCCTACGAGCAGTACTTC	CASSPRQAYEQYF
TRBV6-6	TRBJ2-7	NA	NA	TGTGCCAGCAGTTATCCCAGCGGAGCTCCTCCCTACGAGCAGTACTTC	CASSYPSGAPPYEQYF
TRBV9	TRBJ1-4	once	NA	TGTGCCAGCAGCGGACGAAGCGAGGGGGAAAAACTGTTTTTT	CASSGRSEGEKLFF
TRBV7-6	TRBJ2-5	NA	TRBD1	TGTGCCAGCAGACCGACAGGGCAAGAGACCCAGTACTTC	CASRPTGQETQYF
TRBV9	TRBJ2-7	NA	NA	TGTGCCAGCAGCGCTAATTGGGGGGCCTACGAGCAGTACTTC	CASSANWGAYEQYF
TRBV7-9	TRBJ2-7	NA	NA	TGTGCCAGCAGCCTCTTCACCGGGGGGCTCGGGTCATACGAGCAGTACTTC	CASSLFTGGLGSYEQYF
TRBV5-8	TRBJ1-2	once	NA	TGTGCCAGCAGCTTTTTGGGGACGGACTATGGCTACACCTTC	CASSFLGTDYGYTF
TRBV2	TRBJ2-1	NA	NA	TGTGCCAGCATGAACAATGAGCAGTTCTTC	CASMNNEQFF
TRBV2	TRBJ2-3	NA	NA	TGTGCCAGCAGTGAAGCGGGCGGCGGCACAGATACGCAGTATTTT	CASSEAGGGTDTQYF
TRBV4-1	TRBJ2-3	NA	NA	TGCGCCAGCAGCCAAGTTTGGGCGTCAGATACGCAGTATTTT	CASSQVWASDTQYF
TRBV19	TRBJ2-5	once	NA	TGTGCCAGTAGTATAGATCGGTATAAGATGCAAGAGACCCAGTACTTC	CASSIDRYKMQETQYF
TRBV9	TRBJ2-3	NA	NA	TGTGCCAGCAGCGTATTGCAGGGTGATCGGACAGATACGCAGTATTTT	CASSVLQGDRTDTQYF
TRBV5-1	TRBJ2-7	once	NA	TGCGCCAGCAGACACCAGGGGGAGGGCGAGCAGTACTTC	CASRHQGEGEQYF
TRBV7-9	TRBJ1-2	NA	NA	TGTGCCAGCAGCTCCGCCACGGACCTTCCTAACTATGGCTACACCTTC	CASSSATDLPNYGYTF
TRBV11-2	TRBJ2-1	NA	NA	TGTGCCAGCACAGATGTCCAGGCCCCCTACAATGAGCAGTTCTTC	CASTDVQAPYNEQFF
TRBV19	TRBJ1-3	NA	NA	TGTGCCAGTAAGGCAGGAAGGTCAGGCGGAAACACCATATATTTT	CASKAGRSGGNTIYF
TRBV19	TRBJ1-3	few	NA	TGTGCCAGTAGTATAAGCTCTGGAAACACCATATATTTT	CASSISSGNTIYF
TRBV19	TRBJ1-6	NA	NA	TGTGCCAGTAGTCCCGGGGCGGGAATGGGGAATTCACCCCTCCACTTT	CASSPGAGMGNSPLHF
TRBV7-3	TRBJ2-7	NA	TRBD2	TGTGCCAGCAGCCTAACTAGCGGGAGCCCCGAGCAGTACTTC	CASSLTSGSPEQYF
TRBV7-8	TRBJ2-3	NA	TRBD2	TGTGCCAGCAGTCCCGGGAGGGGGACAGATACGCAGTATTTT	CASSPGRGTDTQYF
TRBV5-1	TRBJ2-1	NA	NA	TGCGCCAGCAGCCCCAATCCCCCAGGCAGCTACAATGAGCAGTTCTTC	CASSPNPPGSYNEQFF
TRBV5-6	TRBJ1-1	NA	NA	TGTGCCAGCAGCTTGGGGGTGACCTACGCTTTCTTT	CASSLGVTYAFF
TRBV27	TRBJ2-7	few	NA	TGTGCCAGCAGTCTACAGGGTAGCTCGGGGGAGCAGTACTTC	CASSLQGSSGEQYF
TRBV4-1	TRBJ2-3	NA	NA	TGCGCCAGCAGCCAAGCTAGCACAGATACGCAGTATTTT	CASSQASTDTQYF
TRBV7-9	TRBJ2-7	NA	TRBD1	TGTGCCAGCAGCACGACAGGGGCCGGCTACGAGCAGTACTTC	CASSTTGAGYEQYF
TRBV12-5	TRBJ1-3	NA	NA	TGTGCTAGTGCTTTGGACTTTAACTCTGGAAACACCATATATTTT	CASALDFNSGNTIYF
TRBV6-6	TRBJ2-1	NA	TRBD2	TGTGCCAGCAGTTACAATCTCCTAGCGGAATACAATGAGCAGTTCTTC	CASSYNLLAEYNEQFF
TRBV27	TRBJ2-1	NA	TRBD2	TGTGCCAGCAGTTTTGGGCTAGCGGGCTACAATGAGCAGTTCTTC	CASSFGLAGYNEQFF
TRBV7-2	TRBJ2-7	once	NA	TGTGCCAGCAGCCTATTCATCGAGCAGTACTTC	CASSLFIEQYF
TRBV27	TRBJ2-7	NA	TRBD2	TGTGCCAGCAGTTCCGGACTAGCTGGCGAGCAGTACTTC	CASSSGLAGEQYF